The subject of this entry is one TCR beta chain. Antigen: not known. Time point in this sample: baseline, week 1 (first vaccination visit). Noted treatment: pre-vaccination baseline after standard-of-care therapy. Donor tumors were new WHO grade 3 or 4 IDH1-mutant, ATRX-lost astrocytomas. This sample was taken from a study of a mutant IDH1 vaccine in newly diagnosed glioma. About the study: The sex distribution of treated patients was roughly 62% male and about 38% female, with a mean age of around 40 years. Before enrollment, the patients had been treated with radiotherapy alone, temozolomide alone, or both together. Most of them had received both. Study-wide findings and caveats: The authors found pseudoprogression apparently unrelated to changes in top peripheral T cell clonotypes.

Some clones are missing from TCRdb's copy, which holds only in-frame ones; the method was immunoSEQ multiplex PCR. In the table there are roughly 32,000 clones, approximately 80% of which are singletons. The germline CDR1 and CDR2 sequences are SNHLY and FYNNEI. This CDR3 has 15 residues. Trimming took 0 bases from V and 1 from J, leaving 9 bases between them. This sample comprised peripheral blood mononuclear cells (PBMCs), obtained from a glioma patient treated with radiotherapy, temozolomide or both. The clonotype originates from a man aged 50 or older with glioma. Some clones in this sample may be carry-over from other donors' samples. The J gene is TRBJ2-5, the V gene TRBV2, with unresolved D. The CDR3 spells CASSEAGNPQETQYF. CDR3 in DNA: TGTGCCAGCAGTGAAGCAGGGAACCCCCAAGAGACCCAGTACTTC.